Included here is one T cell receptor beta chain sequence, with context. Its antigen is unknown. CDR3 length equals 18 residues. Germline loops: CDR1 ENHRY, CDR2 SYGVKD. Trimming took off 0 bases at V and 1 base at J, with 18 bases between the two ends. PCR was performed using 60 Vbeta and 13 Jbeta primers. Libraries were prepared by immunoSEQ multiplex PCR; TCRdb keeps only in-frame clonotypes and omits some of them. Of roughly 220,000 clones detected, approximately 79% appear once; the ten largest clones hold 1.7%. The sample belongs to a study of cytomegalovirus exposure and HLA in healthy donors. Study-wide results and limits: Through in vitro validation, a few CMV-associated chains were shown to be specific for CMV antigens.

The source is a man in his fifties or sixties in good health and CMV-seronegative. Material: PBMCs. J is TRBJ1-1 and V is TRBV10-3; tentative D call: TRBD1 (6 bases). The CDR3 loop is CAISESTLVTGRNTEAFF. As DNA, the CDR3 is TGTGCCATCAGTGAGTCGACTCTTGTTACAGGGCGGAACACTGAAGCTTTCTTT.